These 2 T cell receptor beta chains originate from one sample sequenced in a study of blood T cell repertoires in COVID-19. Assay used: immunoSEQ multiplex PCR; TCRdb lists only in-frame clones, some missing. Of about 200,000 clones listed, 70% to 85% are singletons. The sample comprised peripheral blood. The receptor source for this set is a human donor with acute or convalescent COVID-19. The donor label of this sample is uncertain.

The chain couples TRBV4-1 to TRBJ1-6, with 9 bases identical to TRBD1. Trimming removed 4 bases from V and 7 bases from J; junction bases left unmatched: 2. Germline V gene data show CDR1 as MGHRA and CDR2 as YSYEKL. The CDR3 has 14 residues. CDR3 bases: TGCGCCAGCAGCCTGGGACAGGGAAATTCACCCCTCCACTTT. This codes for CASSLGQGNSPLHF.

The chain recombines TRBV29-1 with TRBJ1-2; D is perhaps TRBD1 (5 bases). Germline CDR1 reads SQVTM; CDR2 reads ANQGSEA. This CDR3 is built from 14 residues. Trimming cost V 0 bases and J 4 bases, with 12 bases left between them. The chain's CDR3 is CSVEDPGGTYGYTF. The CDR3 DNA reads TGCAGCGTTGAAGATCCGGGGGGAACCTATGGCTACACCTTC.